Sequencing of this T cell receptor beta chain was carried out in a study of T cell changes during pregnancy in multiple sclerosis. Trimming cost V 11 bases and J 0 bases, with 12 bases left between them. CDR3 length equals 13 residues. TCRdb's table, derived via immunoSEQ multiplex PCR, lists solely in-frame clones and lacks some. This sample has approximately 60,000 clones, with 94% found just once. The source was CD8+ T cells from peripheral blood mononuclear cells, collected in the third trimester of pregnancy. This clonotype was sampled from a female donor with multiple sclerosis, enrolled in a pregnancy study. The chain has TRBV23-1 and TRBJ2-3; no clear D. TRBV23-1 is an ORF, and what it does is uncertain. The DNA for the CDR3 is TGCGCCGGGCCCGAGACAAGCACAGATACGCAGTATTTT. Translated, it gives CAGPETSTDTQYF.